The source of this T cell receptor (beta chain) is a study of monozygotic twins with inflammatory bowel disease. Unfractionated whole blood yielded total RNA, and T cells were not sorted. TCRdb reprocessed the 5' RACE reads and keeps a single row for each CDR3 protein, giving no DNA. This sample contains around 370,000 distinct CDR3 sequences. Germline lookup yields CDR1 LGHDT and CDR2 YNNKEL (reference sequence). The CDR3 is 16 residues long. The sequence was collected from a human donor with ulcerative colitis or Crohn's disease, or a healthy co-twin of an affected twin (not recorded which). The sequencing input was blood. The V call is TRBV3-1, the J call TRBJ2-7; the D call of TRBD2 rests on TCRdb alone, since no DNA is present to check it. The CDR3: CASSQPTSGASYEQYF.